The 5 T cell receptor beta chains below all came from one sample that was sequenced in a study of blood T cells in healthy people across ages. For the second PCR, which ran for about 6 to 11 cycles, a sample-barcoded 5' primer and a J-beta primer mix were used. MiXCR, applied by TCRdb to the 5' RACE reads, yields one record per CDR3 protein. The sample includes roughly 1 million distinct CDR3 sequences, about 25% of them seen just once. These data were also filed under a second study, of T cells of mothers and their children.

Sequenced input: blood. The receptors derive from a girl aged 2 to 9 in good health.

This clonotype was detected many times. The chain links TRBV12-3 or TRBV12-4 to TRBJ2-5; D gene unclear. The J call is in doubt because the DNA end fits TRBJ2-1 better. This CDR3 contains 11 residues. The CDR3 sequence: CASSRVNEQFF. The CDR3 nucleotides read TGTGCCAGCAGTCGCGTCAATGAGCAGTTCTTC.

This chain links TRBV6-1 with TRBJ1-1, with a tentative D call TRBD1 (6 bases). V was trimmed by 5 bases and J by 8 bases, leaving 18 bases between them. The CDR3 totals 14 residues. Germline V gives CDR1 MNHNS, CDR2 SASEGT. This chain's CDR3 is CASSPDPYGTEAFF. The CDR3 nucleotides are TGTGCCAGCAGTCCAGACCCTTACGGGACAGAAGCTTTCTTT.

This clonotype was seen a few times. This chain links TRBV5-1 with TRBJ2-5, with 7 positions matching TRBD2. The length of the CDR3 is 18 residues. Germline lookup yields CDR1 SGHRS and CDR2 YFSETQ. V gave up 3 bases and J gave up 5 bases; unmatched junction bases: 19. CDR3: CASSSPVPLAGQVETQYF. The CDR3 region has the DNA TGCGCCAGCAGCTCGCCTGTACCCTTAGCGGGTCAAGTGGAGACCCAGTACTTC.

This clonotype occurred a few times. The chain links TRBV6-5 to TRBJ1-2; 9 positions agree with TRBD1. This CDR3 is built from 15 residues. The V gene's germline CDR1 is MNHEY and CDR2 SVGAGI. J lost 8 bases, V lost 0 bases, and 7 bases had no gene match. The CDR3: CASSYSIGTGLGYTF. Written as DNA, the CDR3 is TGTGCCAGCAGTTACTCGATTGGGACAGGGTTAGGCTACACCTTC.

The V gene is TRBV3-1, the J gene TRBJ2-6, with a possible D match to TRBD2 (5 bases). The CDR3 extends over 17 amino acids. The germline gives CDR1 LGHDT, CDR2 YNNKEL (reference sequence). V lost 4 bases, J lost 0 bases, and 13 bases lay in between. The CDR3 nucleotides read TGTGCCAGCAGCCGTCTATTGGGAGTCTCTGGGGCCAACGTCCTGACTTTC. This codes for CASSRLLGVSGANVLTF.